A single sample gave rise to the 5 T cell receptor beta chains below, sequenced in a study of T cells in localized non-small cell lung cancer (dated by TCRdb to the early 2020s). Preparation of the library involved the immunoSEQ multiplex PCR assay. This immuneACCESS table, as held by TCRdb, lists in-frame sequences with V and J called but not all clones. Of the missing ones, under half trace to an unresolved V gene in checked studies; the others have no known cause. Present in this sample are 25,000 to 35,000 clones, roughly 78% of which were seen just once. Together, the top ten hold roughly 15% of the sample. The sample here was peripheral blood, taken before any cancer treatment. These receptor sequences come from a male donor aged 60 or older with stage III squamous cell lung carcinoma.

The rearrangement links TRBV7-9 to TRBJ2-1, with a weak D call TRBD2 (6 bases). Trimming removed 5 bases at V and 9 bases at J, with 14 bases between. The CDR3 is made up of 13 amino acids. Germline V gives CDR1 SEHNR, CDR2 FQNEAQ (reference sequence). The CDR3 DNA sequence: TGTGCCAGCAGCCCAGTTTCGGGAGTTGAGCAGTTCTTC. This encodes CASSPVSGVEQFF. Filled out from reference TRBV7-9 and TRBJ2-1, the complete variable domain reads DTGVSQNPRHKITKRGQNVTFRCDPISEHNRLYWYRQTLGQGPEFLTYFQNEAQLEKSRLLSDRFSAERPKGSFSTLEIQRTEQGDSAMYLCASSPVSGVEQFFGPGTRLTVL.

The chain recombines TRBV29-1 with TRBJ2-4, with a possible D match to TRBD1 (5 bases). The V gene's germline CDR1 is SQVTM and CDR2 ANQGSEA. CDR3 length equals 13 residues. V was clipped by 5 bases and J by 3 bases, with 11 bases between them. DNA for the CDR3: TGCAGCGTTTTACAGGAAGGCAAAAACATTCAGTACTTC. Protein: CSVLQEGKNIQYF.

The chain carries TRBV2 and TRBJ2-4; 7 nucleotides match TRBD1. The CDR3 sequence is 14 residues long. The V segment lost 2 bases and the J segment 7 bases; nucleotides outside the gene matches: 5. CDR1 and CDR2 (germline): SNHLY, FYNNEI. DNA of the CDR3: TGTGCCAGCAGTGAATCGCGGACAGGCAACATTCAGTACTTC. Translating it yields CASSESRTGNIQYF.

In this sample, this clone turned up a few times. The chain carries TRBV4-1 and TRBJ2-3; 9 bases map to TRBD2. The CDR3 sequence is 16 residues long. With 3 bases clipped from V and 1 base from J, the junction kept 5 bases outside the gene matches. Germline V gene lookup returns CDR1 MGHRA and CDR2 YSYEKL. For the CDR3, the DNA is TGCGCCAGCAGCCACCCTGGCGGGGGGGGCACAGATACGCAGTATTTT. This encodes CASSHPGGGGTDTQYF.

V is TRBV28 and J is TRBJ1-5; 9 bases line up with TRBD1. The CDR3 length is 15 residues. CDR1 MDHEN and CDR2 SYDVKM come from the germline V gene. Germline trimming cut 2 bases from V and 6 bases from J; bases unmatched to any gene: 5. CDR3 region: CASSLGDREVQPQHF. CDR3 DNA sequence: TGTGCCAGCAGTTTAGGGGACAGGGAAGTTCAGCCCCAGCATTTT.